The rows below give T cell receptor beta chains drawn from one sample of a study of cytomegalovirus exposure and HLA in healthy donors. The protocol was immunoSEQ multiplex PCR, while the TCRdb copy is restricted to in-frame clones and leaves out a portion. In the table there are 130,000 to 150,000 clones, roughly 80% of which are singletons. Sequenced input: PBMCs. The receptors shown here come from a female donor in good health and CMV-seronegative. CDR3s include the opening cysteine and the closing phenylalanine or tryptophan. D genes are given only for firm matches. Size is omitted from some rows. Given values are once, few, many or a class for expanded clones.

v_call: TRBV18
d_call: TRBD1
clone_size: .
j_call: TRBJ2-7
cdr3_nt: TGTGCCAGCTCACGGACAGGCACGTCCTACGAGCAGTACTTC
cdr3_aa: CASSRTGTSYEQYF

v_call: TRBV6-1
d_call: TRBD1
clone_size: .
j_call: TRBJ2-5
cdr3_nt: TGTGCCAGCAGTCCTATTTCGACAGGGCAAGAGACCCAGTACTTC
cdr3_aa: CASSPISTGQETQYF

v_call: TRBV28
d_call: .
clone_size: .
j_call: TRBJ1-5
cdr3_nt: TGTGCCAGCACTCAGGGGTTTCAGCCCCAGCATTTT
cdr3_aa: CASTQGFQPQHF

v_call: TRBV6-5
d_call: .
clone_size: few
j_call: TRBJ2-7
cdr3_nt: TGTGCCAGCAGTTACCGAGGAGGGTTGATCTACGAGCAGTACTTC
cdr3_aa: CASSYRGGLIYEQYF

v_call: TRBV6-5
d_call: .
clone_size: few
j_call: TRBJ1-3
cdr3_nt: TGTGCCAGCAGTTACTCTAGCAGGGGCTCTGGAAACACCATATATTTT
cdr3_aa: CASSYSSRGSGNTIYF

v_call: TRBV5-1
d_call: .
clone_size: .
j_call: TRBJ1-4
cdr3_nt: TGCGCCAGCAGTTTAGGGGGGGAAGATGAAAAACTGTTTTTT
cdr3_aa: CASSLGGEDEKLFF

v_call: TRBV6-1
d_call: TRBD1
clone_size: .
j_call: TRBJ1-2
cdr3_nt: TGTGCCAGCAGGAAAAGCCCCGGGACAGGCCTGGTGGACACCTTC
cdr3_aa: CASRKSPGTGLVDTF

v_call: TRBV28
d_call: TRBD2
clone_size: .
j_call: TRBJ2-7
cdr3_nt: TGTGCCAGCAGTTTGTTCGCCGGGGGGGATCTCGGGGAGCAGTACTTC
cdr3_aa: CASSLFAGGDLGEQYF

v_call: TRBV15
d_call: TRBD1
clone_size: .
j_call: TRBJ1-5
cdr3_nt: TGTGCCACCAGCAGGAACCACAGGGGCCCATGGGAGGTTCAGCCCCAGCATTTT
cdr3_aa: CATSRNHRGPWEVQPQHF

v_call: TRBV13
d_call: TRBD2
clone_size: .
j_call: TRBJ2-3
cdr3_nt: TGTGCCAGCAGTTTTAATTGGACTAGCGGGGGACGGGGAGATACGCAGTATTTT
cdr3_aa: CASSFNWTSGGRGDTQYF

v_call: TRBV7-9
d_call: TRBD1
clone_size: .
j_call: TRBJ2-7
cdr3_nt: TGTGCCAGCAGCTTAGCGCAAGGGACAGGGAGTCCGCAGTACTTC
cdr3_aa: CASSLAQGTGSPQYF

v_call: TRBV11-2
d_call: TRBD1
clone_size: .
j_call: TRBJ1-4
cdr3_nt: TGTGCCAGCAGCCCAGGGACAGGCACTAATGAAAAACTGTTTTTT
cdr3_aa: CASSPGTGTNEKLFF

v_call: TRBV6-4
d_call: TRBD1
clone_size: once
j_call: TRBJ1-6
cdr3_nt: TGTGCCAGCAGAGCAGGGACAGGGGAGAATTCACCCCTCCACTTT
cdr3_aa: CASRAGTGENSPLHF

v_call: TRBV4-1
d_call: .
clone_size: .
j_call: TRBJ2-2
cdr3_nt: TGCGCCAGCAGCCAAGGGCTCAGAGGCACCGGGGAGCTGTTTTTT
cdr3_aa: CASSQGLRGTGELFF

v_call: TRBV7-8
d_call: .
clone_size: .
j_call: TRBJ1-1
cdr3_nt: TGTGCCAGCAGCTTAGGGGGCGGCAGGGGAGACACTGAAGCTTTCTTT
cdr3_aa: CASSLGGGRGDTEAFF

v_call: TRBV5-4
d_call: TRBD2
clone_size: .
j_call: TRBJ2-1
cdr3_nt: TGTGCCCTCGGACTAGCGGGGGGGTTGGATGAGCAGTTCTTC
cdr3_aa: CALGLAGGLDEQFF

v_call: TRBV11-3
d_call: .
clone_size: .
j_call: TRBJ2-1
cdr3_nt: TGTGCCAGCAGCCGTGTAGGGGTCAACTCCTACAATGAGCAGTTCTTC
cdr3_aa: CASSRVGVNSYNEQFF

v_call: TRBV5-1
d_call: .
clone_size: few
j_call: TRBJ1-4
cdr3_nt: TGCGCCAGCAGCTTGACGGGTGGGAGAAATGAAAAACTGTTTTTT
cdr3_aa: CASSLTGGRNEKLFF

v_call: TRBV28
d_call: TRBD1
clone_size: .
j_call: TRBJ1-5
cdr3_nt: TGTGCCAGCCAAGGACAGGGGGCTTATCAGCCCCAGCATTTT
cdr3_aa: CASQGQGAYQPQHF

v_call: TRBV4-3
d_call: .
clone_size: .
j_call: TRBJ1-2
cdr3_nt: TGCGCCAGCAGCCAAGTTCCAGGGAACGACTATGGCTACACCTTC
cdr3_aa: CASSQVPGNDYGYTF

v_call: TRBV7-2
d_call: .
clone_size: .
j_call: TRBJ1-1
cdr3_nt: TGTGCCAGCAGCTTACTAGGGGCAGGGGTGAACACTGAAGCTTTCTTT
cdr3_aa: CASSLLGAGVNTEAFF

v_call: TRBV7-9
d_call: TRBD1
clone_size: .
j_call: TRBJ1-5
cdr3_nt: TGTGCCAGCAGCTCGGGACAGGGCAATTATCCCCAGCATTTT
cdr3_aa: CASSSGQGNYPQHF

v_call: TRBV5-8
d_call: TRBD1
clone_size: few
j_call: TRBJ2-7
cdr3_nt: TGTGCCAGCAGGGGACAGAGGAGCTCCTACGAGCAGTACTTC
cdr3_aa: CASRGQRSSYEQYF

v_call: TRBV27
d_call: TRBD1
clone_size: few
j_call: TRBJ1-2
cdr3_nt: TGTGCCAGCAGTCCCCAGACAGGGAAGGATGGCTACACCTTC
cdr3_aa: CASSPQTGKDGYTF

v_call: TRBV21-1
d_call: .
clone_size: .
j_call: TRBJ1-1
cdr3_nt: TGTGCCAGCAGCAAAGAGGGACACAAAAGTCCGAACACTGAAGCTTTCTTT
cdr3_aa: CASSKEGHKSPNTEAFF

v_call: TRBV2
d_call: .
clone_size: once
j_call: TRBJ1-5
cdr3_nt: TGTGCCAGCAGTGAGGGGCAGGCATTCGGCAATCAGCCCCAGCATTTT
cdr3_aa: CASSEGQAFGNQPQHF

v_call: TRBV6-1
d_call: .
clone_size: few
j_call: TRBJ1-5
cdr3_nt: TGTGCCAGCAGTAGATCCCTACAGCTTCAGCCCCAGCATTTT
cdr3_aa: CASSRSLQLQPQHF

v_call: TRBV7-2
d_call: .
clone_size: .
j_call: TRBJ1-2
cdr3_nt: TGTGCCAGCAGCTTTGGGCGCAGCTATGGCTACACCTTC
cdr3_aa: CASSFGRSYGYTF

v_call: TRBV19
d_call: .
clone_size: .
j_call: TRBJ1-5
cdr3_nt: TGTGCCAGTAGTAGGGGCCAGCCCCAGCATTTT
cdr3_aa: CASSRGQPQHF

v_call: TRBV7-3
d_call: .
clone_size: .
j_call: TRBJ2-2
cdr3_nt: TGTGCCAGCAGCTTAGATCCAGCGAACACCGGGGAGCTGTTTTTT
cdr3_aa: CASSLDPANTGELFF

v_call: TRBV25-1
d_call: .
clone_size: few
j_call: TRBJ1-1
cdr3_nt: TGTGCCAGCAGTGAATCGGGGACACACAACACTGAAGCTTTCTTT
cdr3_aa: CASSESGTHNTEAFF

v_call: TRBV2
d_call: TRBD1
clone_size: .
j_call: TRBJ1-2
cdr3_nt: TGTGCCAGCAGTGAGGAAAAAATCGACAGGGCGGGAGGCTACACCTTC
cdr3_aa: CASSEEKIDRAGGYTF

v_call: TRBV27
d_call: TRBD2
clone_size: .
j_call: TRBJ2-7
cdr3_nt: TGTGCCAGCAGTGGTAGCGGGGGGGCCGGGTACGAGCAGTACTTC
cdr3_aa: CASSGSGGAGYEQYF

v_call: TRBV25-1
d_call: .
clone_size: .
j_call: TRBJ1-1
cdr3_nt: TGTGCCAGCAACCGGGGGACTGAAGCTTTCTTT
cdr3_aa: CASNRGTEAFF

v_call: TRBV7-3
d_call: .
clone_size: few
j_call: TRBJ1-1
cdr3_nt: TGTGCCAGCAGCTTATCGTCTCGGGGAACTGAAGCTTTCTTT
cdr3_aa: CASSLSSRGTEAFF

v_call: TRBV29-1
d_call: TRBD2
clone_size: .
j_call: TRBJ2-1
cdr3_nt: TGCAGCGTTGAAGATAGCGCGGGAGGCTTCTACAATGAGCAGTTCTTC
cdr3_aa: CSVEDSAGGFYNEQFF

v_call: TRBV4-3
d_call: .
clone_size: .
j_call: TRBJ2-5
cdr3_nt: TGCGCCAGCAGCCAAGAACGGGGGGCCTGGGAGACCCAGTACTTC
cdr3_aa: CASSQERGAWETQYF

v_call: TRBV28
d_call: .
clone_size: .
j_call: TRBJ2-7
cdr3_nt: TGTGCCAGCAGTTTGGGTAGCGTGGGTATGGAGCAGTACTTC
cdr3_aa: CASSLGSVGMEQYF

v_call: TRBV5-4
d_call: .
clone_size: .
j_call: TRBJ2-6
cdr3_nt: TGTGCCAGCAGCTTGGGACAGTCCTCTGGGGCCAACGTCCTGACTTTC
cdr3_aa: CASSLGQSSGANVLTF

v_call: TRBV7-6
d_call: .
clone_size: .
j_call: TRBJ2-7
cdr3_nt: TGTGCCAGCAGCTTAGGGGCCCTGGGGGGCTACGAGCAGTACTTC
cdr3_aa: CASSLGALGGYEQYF

v_call: TRBV28
d_call: TRBD2
clone_size: once
j_call: TRBJ2-1
cdr3_nt: TGTGCCAGCAGTTCGTACGGGGGGTCCTACAATGAGCAGTTCTTC
cdr3_aa: CASSSYGGSYNEQFF

v_call: TRBV5-6
d_call: TRBD2
clone_size: .
j_call: TRBJ2-3
cdr3_nt: TGTGCCAGCAGCTTCCACGGGGGGAGCACAGATACGCAGTATTTT
cdr3_aa: CASSFHGGSTDTQYF

v_call: TRBV5-6
d_call: TRBD1
clone_size: .
j_call: TRBJ2-7
cdr3_nt: TGTGCCAGCAGCGCGGACAGGGCTCACGAGCAGTACTTC
cdr3_aa: CASSADRAHEQYF

v_call: TRBV9
d_call: .
clone_size: .
j_call: TRBJ2-6
cdr3_nt: TGTGCCAGCAGCGTAGATGGAGCAGGGGCCAACGTCCTGACTTTC
cdr3_aa: CASSVDGAGANVLTF

v_call: TRBV28
d_call: TRBD1
clone_size: .
j_call: TRBJ1-5
cdr3_nt: TGTGCCAGCATTAAGGACAGGGTTAGCAATCAGCCCCAGCATTTT
cdr3_aa: CASIKDRVSNQPQHF

v_call: TRBV7-2
d_call: TRBD1
clone_size: .
j_call: TRBJ1-1
cdr3_nt: TGTGCCAGCAGCTTATGGGACAGGGGGGGCACTGAAGCTTTCTTT
cdr3_aa: CASSLWDRGGTEAFF

v_call: TRBV19
d_call: TRBD1
clone_size: .
j_call: TRBJ2-3
cdr3_nt: TGTGCCAGTAGTATCCAGACAGGGTATTCAGATACGCAGTATTTT
cdr3_aa: CASSIQTGYSDTQYF

v_call: TRBV19
d_call: .
clone_size: .
j_call: TRBJ1-2
cdr3_nt: TGTGCCAGTAACCTCAGGGCTGGAGGCTACACCTTC
cdr3_aa: CASNLRAGGYTF

v_call: TRBV10-3
d_call: .
clone_size: .
j_call: TRBJ2-7
cdr3_nt: TGTGCCATCAGTGAGGGCCCCACCTCCTACGAGCAGTACTTC
cdr3_aa: CAISEGPTSYEQYF

v_call: TRBV2
d_call: .
clone_size: .
j_call: TRBJ2-3
cdr3_nt: TGTGCCAGCAGTGAAGAGACTCCAGTTCTGGATACGCAGTATTTT
cdr3_aa: CASSEETPVLDTQYF

v_call: TRBV5-4
d_call: .
clone_size: .
j_call: TRBJ2-1
cdr3_nt: TGTGCCAGCAGCTTGGAGGGGTTCGGGAATGAGCAGTTCTTC
cdr3_aa: CASSLEGFGNEQFF

v_call: TRBV30
d_call: TRBD2
clone_size: .
j_call: TRBJ2-1
cdr3_nt: TGTGCCCGATCGGAGGGACTAGCGGGGGGAAATGAGCAGTTCTTC
cdr3_aa: CARSEGLAGGNEQFF

v_call: TRBV5-1
d_call: .
clone_size: .
j_call: TRBJ2-1
cdr3_nt: TGCGCCAGCAGCTTGGTCTCTAGCGCCTACAATGAGCAGTTCTTC
cdr3_aa: CASSLVSSAYNEQFF

v_call: TRBV6-1
d_call: TRBD2
clone_size: .
j_call: TRBJ2-1
cdr3_nt: TGTGCCAGCAGTGAACCGGGAGGGCCGGATGAGCAGTTCTTC
cdr3_aa: CASSEPGGPDEQFF

v_call: TRBV2
d_call: .
clone_size: .
j_call: TRBJ2-3
cdr3_nt: TGTGCCAGCAGAATCCGCGACTTTGGGACAGATACGCAGTATTTT
cdr3_aa: CASRIRDFGTDTQYF

v_call: TRBV4-1
d_call: .
clone_size: .
j_call: TRBJ1-1
cdr3_nt: TGCGCCAGCAGTCCTCCTAGAATGAACACTGAAGCTTTCTTT
cdr3_aa: CASSPPRMNTEAFF

v_call: TRBV6-5
d_call: TRBD2
clone_size: .
j_call: TRBJ2-7
cdr3_nt: TGTGCCAGCAGTATAGCGGGGACCTCCTACGAGCAGTACTTC
cdr3_aa: CASSIAGTSYEQYF

v_call: TRBV7-2
d_call: .
clone_size: .
j_call: TRBJ1-1
cdr3_nt: TGTGCCAGCAGCCTAATGCAGGGCATTTATGTTGAAGCTTTCTTT
cdr3_aa: CASSLMQGIYVEAFF

v_call: TRBV7-9
d_call: .
clone_size: once
j_call: TRBJ2-3
cdr3_nt: TGTGCCAGCAGCTTCTCCGGGATGTCAGACAGCACAGATACGCAGTATTTT
cdr3_aa: CASSFSGMSDSTDTQYF